The 17 T cell receptor beta chains below all came from one sample that was sequenced in a study of identical twins. TCRdb analysed the 5' RACE reads with MiXCR anew, one entry per CDR3 protein. Of over 15,000 distinct CDR3 sequences in the sample, 69% were seen once. Material for sequencing was memory (CD45RO+) T cells sorted from blood. These receptor sequences come from a woman between 18 and 30 years old in good health. This table probably holds off-target reads from a library built for another chain.

The rearrangement joins TRBV7-3 to TRBJ2-2; TRBD1 or TRBD2 may be the D gene (5 bases each). Trimming took off 4 bases at V and 4 bases at J, with 16 bases between the two ends. The CDR3 consists of 16 residues. The germline V gene encodes CDR1 SGHTA and CDR2 FQGTGA. The chain's CDR3 is CASSSTRGAGTGELFF. CDR3 nucleotides: TGTGCCAGCAGCTCGACAAGGGGCGCGGGCACCGGGGAGCTGTTTTTT.

This clonotype has more than one count but fewer than ten. J is TRBJ2-1 and V is TRBV24-1, with 8 bases lining up with TRBD2. This CDR3 spans 14 amino acids. V gave up 3 bases and J gave up 6 bases; unmatched junction bases: 3. CDR1 and CDR2 (germline): KGHDR, SFDVKD. This chain's CDR3 is CATSDPGLVNEQFF. The CDR3 DNA reads TGTGCCACCAGTGATCCGGGACTAGTCAATGAGCAGTTCTTC.

This clonotype was observed once. The rearrangement uses TRBV5-4 and TRBJ2-1, with D maybe TRBD2 (6 bases). CDR3 size: 15 residues. V lost 2 bases, J lost 5 bases, and 14 bases lay in between. The germline gives CDR1 SGHNT, CDR2 YYREEE (reference sequence). CDR3 region: CASSFFGGRDNEQFF. Written as DNA, the CDR3 is TGTGCCAGCAGCTTTTTCGGAGGGCGGGACAATGAGCAGTTCTTC.

This rearrangement joins TRBV18 to TRBJ2-7; D is perhaps TRBD1 (6 bases). In germline, CDR1 is KGHSH, CDR2 LQKENI. CDR3 size: 13 residues. V was pared by 2 bases and J by 4 bases, with 9 bases between. DNA for the CDR3: TGTGCCAGCTCACCAGGGACAAAGTACGAGCAGTACTTC. It encodes CASSPGTKYEQYF.

There are a few counts of this clonotype. V usage is TRBV18 and J usage is TRBJ2-5; D gene ambiguous. The V and J ends lost 6 bases and 2 bases respectively, with 10 bases between them. This CDR3 is 13 amino acids long. Germline V CDR1 and CDR2: KGHSH, LQKENI. CDR3: CASSPQTQETQYF. The CDR3 DNA follows: TGTGCCAGCTCTCCTCAAACACAAGAGACCCAGTACTTC. Combining the CDR3 with reference TRBV18 and TRBJ2-5 gives the whole variable domain NAGVMQNPRHLVRRRGQEARLRCSPMKGHSHVYWYRQLPEEGLKFMVYLQKENIIDESGMPKERFSAEFPKEGPSILRIQQVVRGDSAAYFCASSPQTQETQYFGPGTRLLVL.

This clonotype appeared a single time. The genes are TRBV6-2 or TRBV6-3 and TRBJ2-2; 16 nucleotides align to TRBD2. The CDR3 sequence is 17 residues long. Per germline, CDR1 MNHEY and CDR2 SVGEGT. Germline trimming cut 5 bases from V and 5 bases from J; bases unmatched to any gene: 5. CDR3 DNA: TGTGCCAGCAGTAGGGGACTAGCGGGAGGGGAAACCGGGGAGCTGTTTTTT. It specifies CASSRGLAGGETGELFF.

This clonotype was detected only a few times. The J gene is TRBJ2-7, the V gene TRBV6-5, with TRBD2 matching 8 bases. The CDR3 is 12 amino acids. Germline values: CDR1 MNHEY, CDR2 SVGAGI. The V segment lost 5 bases and the J segment 3 bases; nucleotides outside the gene matches: 0. CDR3 nucleotides: TGTGCCAGCAGTACTAGCGGCTACGAGCAGTACTTC. This sequence encodes CASSTSGYEQYF.

The J gene is TRBJ2-5, the V gene TRBV29-1, with D perhaps matching TRBD2 (6 bases). From germline, CDR1 is SQVTM and CDR2 ANQGSEA. This CDR3 spans 14 amino acids. The V end was cut by 8 bases, the J end by 4 bases, with 20 bases between. The CDR3 DNA sequence: TGCAGCTCGCGGGACCCCGGGGCAAGAGAGACCCAGTACTTC. This encodes CSSRDPGARETQYF.

This rearrangement joins TRBV5-4 to TRBJ1-2, with D perhaps TRBD1 (6 bases). Per germline, CDR1 SGHNT and CDR2 YYREEE (reference sequence). Deletions cut 4 bases from V and 8 bases from J, with 21 bases between. The CDR3 has 15 amino acids. CDR3 in DNA: TGTGCCAGCAGCCCCGGAGGAAGGGGGGATCAGGGCTACACCTTC. Translated: CASSPGGRGDQGYTF.

The J gene is TRBJ2-3, the V gene TRBV6-2 or TRBV6-3, with D perhaps matching TRBD2 (6 bases). V lost 5 bases and J lost 4, with 19 bases in between. This CDR3 is 16 amino acids long. Germline V gives CDR1 MNHEY, CDR2 SVGEGT. The CDR3 region has the DNA TGTGCCAGCAGTCGTACTAGCCTCCCTCCGGCAGATACGCAGTATTTT. Its protein is CASSRTSLPPADTQYF.

This clonotype is a singleton in its sample. CDR3 region: CASSPEPNLYNEQFF. The CDR3 nucleotides are TGCGCCAGCAGCCCGGAACCTAACCTTTACAATGAGCAGTTCTTC. V usage is TRBV5-1 and J usage is TRBJ2-1, with D uncertain. Trimming stripped 4 bases from V and 4 bases from J, with 15 bases between. The CDR3 covers 15 residues. CDR1 is SGHRS and CDR2 is YFSETQ in the germline V gene.

The chain employs TRBV20-1 and TRBJ2-5; D remains unclear. Trimming cost V 4 bases and J 4 bases, with 7 bases left between them. Germline CDR1 is DFQATT and CDR2 is SNEGSKA (reference sequence). The CDR3 contains 11 residues. The CDR3 here is CSAKLVETQYF. For the CDR3, the DNA is TGCAGTGCTAAACTGGTAGAGACCCAGTACTTC.

This clonotype is a singleton in its sample. This chain uses TRBV30 with TRBJ1-1, with unresolved D. Trimming shortened V by 1 base and J by 6 bases, and 12 bases separated the two germline ends. Germline loops: CDR1 GTSNPN, CDR2 SVGIG (reference sequence). This CDR3 is 13 amino acids long. Here the CDR3 reads CAWSEAVGAEAFF. CDR3 DNA sequence: TGTGCCTGGAGTGAGGCGGTTGGGGCTGAAGCTTTCTTT. Using reference TRBV30 and TRBJ1-1 for the parts outside the CDR3, the full variable domain is SQTIHQWPATLVQPVGSPLSLECTVEGTSNPNLYWYRQAAGRGLQLLFYSVGIGQISSEVPQNLSASRPQDRQFILSSKKLLLSDSGFYLCAWSEAVGAEAFFGQGTRLTVV.

The chain uses TRBV15 and TRBJ2-3, with TRBD1 matching over 9 bases. Trimming removed 3 bases from V and 3 bases from J; junction bases left unmatched: 1. The CDR3 has 14 residues. CDR1 LNHNV and CDR2 YYDKDF come from the germline V gene (reference sequence). CDR3 region: CATSRDRGTDTQYF. CDR3 DNA sequence: TGTGCCACCAGCAGGGACAGGGGAACAGATACGCAGTATTTT.

The chain uses TRBV11-3 and TRBJ2-1; 8 bases agree with TRBD1. The V gene end was trimmed by 5 bases and the J gene end by 6 bases; junction bases not matched to a gene: 6. The CDR3 spans 14 residues. CDR1 is SGHNT, CDR2 YENEEA, per germline. CDR3 nucleotides: TGTGCCAGCAGCCCCGGACAGGGTAGCAATGAGCAGTTCTTC. Translating gives CASSPGQGSNEQFF.

The genes are TRBV6-2 or TRBV6-3 and TRBJ2-1, with 10 bases fitting TRBD2. V shed 7 bases, J shed 4 bases, and the junction held 4 bases outside the gene matches. This CDR3 contains 14 residues. Germline-derived CDR1 and CDR2 are MNHEY and SVGEGT. The CDR3, as DNA: TGTGCCAGCAAGCGGGAGGGAAATTACAATGAGCAGTTCTTC. This gives the protein CASKREGNYNEQFF.

The chain recombines TRBV7-9 with TRBJ2-3; D is ambiguous. CDR3 size: 12 residues. V gave up 1 base and J gave up 6 bases, with 5 bases separating them. The germline gives CDR1 SEHNR, CDR2 FQNEAQ (reference sequence). The CDR3 sequence: CASSLESDTQYF. CDR3 bases: TGTGCCAGCAGCTTAGAAAGCGATACGCAGTATTTT.